The next 6 T cell receptor beta chains were all read from a single sample in a study of OX40 agonist ivuxolimab in advanced cancers. Sequenced by immunoSEQ multiplex PCR; TCRdb stores in-frame clones only, minus some. The table lists 30,000 or so clones, around 84% of them singletons. Sequencing was performed on CD4+ or CD8+ T cells sorted from blood, taken in a trial of the OX40 agonist ivuxolimab. Every receptor here comes from an adult with an advanced solid tumor such as melanoma, head and neck, liver or kidney cancer.

The chain employs TRBV28 and TRBJ2-5, with 10 nucleotides matching TRBD2. With 5 bases clipped from V and 2 bases from J, the junction kept 8 bases outside the gene matches. The germline V gene has CDR1 MDHEN and CDR2 SYDVKM. The CDR3 loop spans 16 amino acids. CDR3 amino acids: CASSQHTSGAQETQYF. The DNA for the CDR3 is TGTGCCAGCAGTCAACATACTAGCGGGGCACAAGAGACCCAGTACTTC. The complete variable domain, with remaining parts taken from reference TRBV28 and TRBJ2-5, reads DVKVTQSSRYLVKRTGEKVFLECVQDMDHENMFWYRQDPGLGLRLIYFSYDVKMKEKGDIPEGYSVSREKKERFSLILESASTNQTSMYLCASSQHTSGAQETQYFGPGTRLLVL.

The chain combines TRBV19 with TRBJ2-7; D unclear. CDR1 and CDR2 (germline): LNHDA, SQIVND (reference sequence). V dropped 3 bases and J dropped 3 bases, with 21 bases sitting between them. The CDR3 has 17 residues. The CDR3 loop reads CASSISGKSAPLYEQYF. DNA of the CDR3: TGTGCCAGTAGTATCTCTGGCAAATCTGCCCCTCTCTACGAGCAGTACTTC.

The rearrangement joins TRBV7-8 to TRBJ1-5, with D unclear. Germline lookup yields CDR1 SGHVS and CDR2 FQNEAQ. The CDR3 contains 15 residues. V was clipped by 2 bases and J by 0 bases, with 8 bases between them. The DNA for the CDR3 is TGTGCCAGCAGCTTATCGGACTATAGCAATCAGCCCCAGCATTTT. Residues: CASSLSDYSNQPQHF. The complete variable domain, with remaining parts taken from reference TRBV7-8 and TRBJ1-5, reads GAGVSQSPRYKVAKRGQDVALRCDPISGHVSLFWYQQALGQGPEFLTYFQNEAQLDKSGLPSDRFFAERPEGSVSTLKIQRTQQEDSAVYLCASSLSDYSNQPQHFGDGTRLSIL.

This chain uses TRBV27 with TRBJ1-2, with TRBD1 matching 10 bases. Germline CDR1 and CDR2: MNHEY and SMNVEV (reference sequence). V lost 6 bases to trimming and J lost 6 bases; unmatched junction nucleotides: 10. CDR3 size: 15 residues. Here the CDR3 reads CASSSGTGVADGYTF. As DNA, the CDR3 is TGTGCCAGCAGCTCCGGGACAGGGGTTGCTGATGGCTACACCTTC.

This clone was recorded a few times. Within the sample, other DNA sequences also encode this same CDR3. The chain has TRBV2 and TRBJ2-7, with D possibly matching TRBD2 (6 bases). V lost 8 bases to trimming and J lost 4 bases, with 6 bases between them. Germline V gene lookup returns CDR1 SNHLY and CDR2 FYNNEI. The CDR3 runs to 10 residues. The CDR3 coding sequence is TGTGCCAGCCGGGGGTACGAGCAGTACTTC. Encoded protein: CASRGYEQYF.

This clone was observed a few times. The chain combines TRBV9 with TRBJ2-5; 8 bases are a match to TRBD2. J lost 2 bases, V lost 3 bases, and 6 bases had no gene match. The CDR3 runs to 15 residues. Germline V CDR1 and CDR2: SGDLS, YYNGEE. The CDR3 bases are TGTGCCAGCAGCGATCGGGGGGGCCTACAAGAGACCCAGTACTTC. Translation gives CASSDRGGLQETQYF. The full variable domain, with the rest looked up from reference TRBV9 and TRBJ2-5, is DSGVTQTPKHLITATGQRVTLRCSPRSGDLSVYWYQQSLDQGLQFLIQYYNGEERAKGNILERFSAQQFPDLHSELNLSSLELGDSALYFCASSDRGGLQETQYFGPGTRLLVL.